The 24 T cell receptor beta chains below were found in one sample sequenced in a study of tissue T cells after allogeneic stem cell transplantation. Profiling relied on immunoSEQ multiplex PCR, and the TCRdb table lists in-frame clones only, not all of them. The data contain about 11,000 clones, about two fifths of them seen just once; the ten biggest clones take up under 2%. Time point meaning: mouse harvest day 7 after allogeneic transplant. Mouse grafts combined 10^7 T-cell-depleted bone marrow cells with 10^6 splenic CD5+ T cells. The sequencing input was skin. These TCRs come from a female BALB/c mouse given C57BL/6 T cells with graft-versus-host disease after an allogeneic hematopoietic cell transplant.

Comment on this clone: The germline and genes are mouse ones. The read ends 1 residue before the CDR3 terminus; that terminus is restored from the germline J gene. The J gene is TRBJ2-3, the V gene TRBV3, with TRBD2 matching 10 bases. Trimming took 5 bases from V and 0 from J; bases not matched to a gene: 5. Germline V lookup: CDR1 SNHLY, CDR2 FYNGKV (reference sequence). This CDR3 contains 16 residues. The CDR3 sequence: CASSAGLGSSAETLYF. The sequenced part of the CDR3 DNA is TGTGCCAGCAGCGCGGGACTGGGGTCTAGTGCAGAAACGCTGTAT.

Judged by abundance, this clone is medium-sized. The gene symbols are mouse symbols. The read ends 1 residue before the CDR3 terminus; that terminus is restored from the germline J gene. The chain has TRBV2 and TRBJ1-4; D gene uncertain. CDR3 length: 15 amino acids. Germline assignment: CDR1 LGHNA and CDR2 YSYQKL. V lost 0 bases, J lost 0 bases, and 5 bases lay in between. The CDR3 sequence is CASSQERISNERLFF. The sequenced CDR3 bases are TGTGCCAGCAGCCAAGAAAGGATTTCCAACGAAAGATTATTT.

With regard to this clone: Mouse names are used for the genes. The sequenced part of the CDR3 DNA is TGTGCCAGCAGCTTTGGGACTGGGGGTAGTGCAGAAACGCTGTAT. This gives the protein CASSFGTGGSAETLY. The full CDR3 sequence reads CASSFGTGGSAETLYF. The chain joins TRBV3 to TRBJ2-3, with 11 positions matching TRBD2. The read falls 1 residue short of the CDR3 end, and the missing part is taken from the germline J gene. Trimming at V came to 3 bases and at J to 0 bases, leaving 2 bases not matched to a gene. This CDR3 is built from 16 residues. Looked up from germline, CDR1 is SNHLY and CDR2 is FYNGKV (reference sequence).

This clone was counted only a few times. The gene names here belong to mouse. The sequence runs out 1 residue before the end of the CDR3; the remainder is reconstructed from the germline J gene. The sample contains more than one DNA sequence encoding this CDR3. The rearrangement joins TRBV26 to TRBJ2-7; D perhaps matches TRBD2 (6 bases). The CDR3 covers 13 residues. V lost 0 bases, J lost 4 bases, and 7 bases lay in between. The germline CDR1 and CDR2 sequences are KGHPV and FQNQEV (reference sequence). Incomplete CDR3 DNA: TGTGCCAGCAGTCTGTCTGGGGGATATGAACAGTAC. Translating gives CASSLSGGYEQY. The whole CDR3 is CASSLSGGYEQYF.

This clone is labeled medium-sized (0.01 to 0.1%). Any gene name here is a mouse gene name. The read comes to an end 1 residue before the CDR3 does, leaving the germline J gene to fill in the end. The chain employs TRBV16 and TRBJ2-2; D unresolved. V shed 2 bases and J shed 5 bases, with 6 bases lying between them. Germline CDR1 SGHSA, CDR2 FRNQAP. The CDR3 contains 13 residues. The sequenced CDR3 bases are TGTGCAAGCAGCTTAAGGGATACCGGGCAGCTCTAC. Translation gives CASSLRDTGQLY. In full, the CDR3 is CASSLRDTGQLYF.

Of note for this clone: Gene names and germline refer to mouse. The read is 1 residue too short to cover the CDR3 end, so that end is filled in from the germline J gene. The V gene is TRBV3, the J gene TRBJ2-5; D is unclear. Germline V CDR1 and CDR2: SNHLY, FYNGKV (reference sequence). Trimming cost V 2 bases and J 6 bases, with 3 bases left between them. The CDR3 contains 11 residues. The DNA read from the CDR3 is TGTGCCAGCAGCTTATGGGACACCCAGTAC. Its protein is CASSLWDTQY. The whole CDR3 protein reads CASSLWDTQYF. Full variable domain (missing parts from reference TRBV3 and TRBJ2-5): GPKVLQIPSHQIIDMGQMVTLNCDPVSNHLYFYWYKQILGQQMEFLVNFYNGKVMEKSKLFKDQFSVERPDGSYFTLKIQPTALEDSAVYFCASSLWDTQYFGPGTRLLVL.

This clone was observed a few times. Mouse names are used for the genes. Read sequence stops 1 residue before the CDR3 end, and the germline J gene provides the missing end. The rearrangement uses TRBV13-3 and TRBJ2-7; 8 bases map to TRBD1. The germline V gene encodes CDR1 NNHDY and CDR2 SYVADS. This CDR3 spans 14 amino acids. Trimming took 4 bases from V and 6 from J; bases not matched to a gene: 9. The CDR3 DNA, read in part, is TGTGCCAGCAGTTTGGGCAGGGGGCGGTTTGAACAGTAC. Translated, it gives CASSLGRGRFEQY. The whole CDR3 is CASSLGRGRFEQYF.

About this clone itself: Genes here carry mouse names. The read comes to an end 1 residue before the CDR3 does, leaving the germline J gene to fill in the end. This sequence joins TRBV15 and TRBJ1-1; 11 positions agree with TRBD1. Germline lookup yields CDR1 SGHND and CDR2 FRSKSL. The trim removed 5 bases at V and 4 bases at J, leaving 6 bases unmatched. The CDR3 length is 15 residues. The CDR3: CASSLDRGRGTEVFF. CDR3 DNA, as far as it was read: TGTGCCAGCAGTCTGGACAGGGGGCGCGGCACAGAAGTCTTC.

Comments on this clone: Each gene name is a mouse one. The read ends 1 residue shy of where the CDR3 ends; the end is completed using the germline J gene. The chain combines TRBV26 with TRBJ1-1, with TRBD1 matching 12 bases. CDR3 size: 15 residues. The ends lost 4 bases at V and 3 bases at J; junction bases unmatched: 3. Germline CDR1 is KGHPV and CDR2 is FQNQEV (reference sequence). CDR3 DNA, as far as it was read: TGTGCCAGCAGTCGGGGACAGGGGGCTTACACAGAAGTCTTC. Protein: CASSRGQGAYTEVF. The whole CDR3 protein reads CASSRGQGAYTEVFF.

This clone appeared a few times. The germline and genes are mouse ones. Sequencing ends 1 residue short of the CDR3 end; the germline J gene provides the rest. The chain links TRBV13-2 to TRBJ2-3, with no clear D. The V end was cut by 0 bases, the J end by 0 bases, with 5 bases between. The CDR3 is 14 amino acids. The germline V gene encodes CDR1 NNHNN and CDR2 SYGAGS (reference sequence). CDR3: CASGDALSAETLYF. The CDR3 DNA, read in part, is TGTGCCAGCGGTGATGCACTGAGTGCAGAAACGCTGTAT.

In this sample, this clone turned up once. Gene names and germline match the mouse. CDR3 DNA, as far as it was read: TGTGCCAGCAGCTTGGGGACAGGGGGAGACACCCAGTAC. Translation: CASSLGTGGDTQY. The entire CDR3 reads CASSLGTGGDTQYF. The V gene is TRBV3, the J gene TRBJ2-5; 11 bases are a match to TRBD1. With the read ending 1 residue before the CDR3 end, the germline J gene is used to fill in that end. The CDR3 runs 14 residues. Germline trimming cut 3 bases from V and 5 bases from J; bases unmatched to any gene: 1. Germline V CDR1 and CDR2: SNHLY, FYNGKV (reference sequence).

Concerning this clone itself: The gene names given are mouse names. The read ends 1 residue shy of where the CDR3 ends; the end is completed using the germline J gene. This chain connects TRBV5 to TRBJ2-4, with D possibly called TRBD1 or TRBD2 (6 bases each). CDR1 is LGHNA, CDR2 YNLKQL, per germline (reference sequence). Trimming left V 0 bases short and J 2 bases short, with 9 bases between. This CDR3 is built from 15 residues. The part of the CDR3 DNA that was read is TGTGCCAGCAGCCAAGATTGGGGGCTTCAAAACACCTTGTAC. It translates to CASSQDWGLQNTLY. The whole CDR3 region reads CASSQDWGLQNTLYF.

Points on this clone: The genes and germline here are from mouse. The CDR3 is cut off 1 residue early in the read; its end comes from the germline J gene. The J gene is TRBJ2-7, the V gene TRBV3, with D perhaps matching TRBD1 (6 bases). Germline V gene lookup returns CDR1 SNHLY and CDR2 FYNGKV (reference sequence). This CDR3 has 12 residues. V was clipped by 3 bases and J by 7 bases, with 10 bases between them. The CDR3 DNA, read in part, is TGTGCCAGCAGCTTTGCAGGGGTGGAACAGTAC. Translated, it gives CASSFAGVEQY. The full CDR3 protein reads CASSFAGVEQYF.

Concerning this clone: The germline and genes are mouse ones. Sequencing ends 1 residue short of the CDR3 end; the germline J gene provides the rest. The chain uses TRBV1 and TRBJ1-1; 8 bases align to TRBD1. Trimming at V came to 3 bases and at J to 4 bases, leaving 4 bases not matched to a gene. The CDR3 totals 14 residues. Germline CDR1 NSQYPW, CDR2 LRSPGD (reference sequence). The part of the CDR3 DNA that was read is TGCACCTGCAGTGCTACAGGGGGAGGCACAGAAGTCTTC. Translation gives CTCSATGGGTEVF. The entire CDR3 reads CTCSATGGGTEVFF.

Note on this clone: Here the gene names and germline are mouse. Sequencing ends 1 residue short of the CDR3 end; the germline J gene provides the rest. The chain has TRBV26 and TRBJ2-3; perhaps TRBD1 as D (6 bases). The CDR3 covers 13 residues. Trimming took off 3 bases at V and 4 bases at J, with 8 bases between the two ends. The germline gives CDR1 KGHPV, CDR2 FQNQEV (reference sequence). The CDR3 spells CASSLQGSETLYF. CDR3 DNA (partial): TGTGCCAGCAGTCTACAGGGATCAGAAACGCTGTAT.

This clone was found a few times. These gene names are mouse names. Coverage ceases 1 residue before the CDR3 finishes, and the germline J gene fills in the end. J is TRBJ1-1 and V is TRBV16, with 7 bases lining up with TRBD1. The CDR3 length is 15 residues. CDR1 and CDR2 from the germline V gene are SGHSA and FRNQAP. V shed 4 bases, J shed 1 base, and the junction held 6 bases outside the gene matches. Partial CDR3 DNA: TGTGCAAGCAGCTCCGGGACAGTCCGAAACACAGAAGTCTTC. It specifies CASSSGTVRNTEVF. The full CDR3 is CASSSGTVRNTEVFF.

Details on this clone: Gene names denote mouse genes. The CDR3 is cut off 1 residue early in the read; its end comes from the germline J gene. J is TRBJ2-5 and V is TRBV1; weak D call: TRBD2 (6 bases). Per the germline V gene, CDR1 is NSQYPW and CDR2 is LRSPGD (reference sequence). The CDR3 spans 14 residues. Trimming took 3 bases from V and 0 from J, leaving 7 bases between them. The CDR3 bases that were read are TGCACCTGCAGTGCGGGGGGAAACCAAGACACCCAGTAC. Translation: CTCSAGGNQDTQY. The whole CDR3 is CTCSAGGNQDTQYF.

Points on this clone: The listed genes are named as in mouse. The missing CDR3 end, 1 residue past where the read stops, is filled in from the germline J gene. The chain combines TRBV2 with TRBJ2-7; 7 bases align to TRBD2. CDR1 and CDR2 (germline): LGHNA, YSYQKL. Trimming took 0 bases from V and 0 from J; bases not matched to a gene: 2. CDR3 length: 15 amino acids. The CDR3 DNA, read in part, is TGTGCCAGCAGCCAAGAGGGGGGGGGCTCCTATGAACAGTAC. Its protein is CASSQEGGGSYEQY. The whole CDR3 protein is CASSQEGGGSYEQYF.

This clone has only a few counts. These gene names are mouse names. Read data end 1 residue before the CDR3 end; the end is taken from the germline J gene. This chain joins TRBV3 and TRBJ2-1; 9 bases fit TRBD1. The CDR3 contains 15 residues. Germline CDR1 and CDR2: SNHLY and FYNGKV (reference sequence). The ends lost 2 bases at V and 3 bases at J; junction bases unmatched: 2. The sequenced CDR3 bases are TGTGCCAGCAGCTTAATGACAGGGGGCTATGCTGAGCAGTTC. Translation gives CASSLMTGGYAEQF. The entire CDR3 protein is CASSLMTGGYAEQFF.

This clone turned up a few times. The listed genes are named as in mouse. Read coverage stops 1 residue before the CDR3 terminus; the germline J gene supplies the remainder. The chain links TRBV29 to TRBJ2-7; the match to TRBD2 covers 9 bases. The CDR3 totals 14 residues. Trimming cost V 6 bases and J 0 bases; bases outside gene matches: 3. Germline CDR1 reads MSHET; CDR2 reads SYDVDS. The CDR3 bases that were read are TGTGCTAGCAGGGACTGGGGTAGCTCCTATGAACAGTAC. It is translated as CASRDWGSSYEQY. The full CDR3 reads CASRDWGSSYEQYF. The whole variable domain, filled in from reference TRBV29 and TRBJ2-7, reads DMKVTQMPRYLIKRMGENVLLECGQDMSHETMYWYRQDPGLGLQLIYISYDVDSNSEGDIPKGYRVSRKKREHFSLILDSAKTNQTSVYFCASRDWGSSYEQYFGPGTRLTVL.

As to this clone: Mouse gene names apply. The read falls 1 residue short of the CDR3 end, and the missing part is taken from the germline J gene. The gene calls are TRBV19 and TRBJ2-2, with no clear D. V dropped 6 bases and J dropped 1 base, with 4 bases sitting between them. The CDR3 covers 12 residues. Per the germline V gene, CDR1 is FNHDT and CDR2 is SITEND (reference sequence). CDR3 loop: CASTVNTGQLYF. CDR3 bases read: TGTGCCAGCACCGTAAACACCGGGCAGCTCTAC.

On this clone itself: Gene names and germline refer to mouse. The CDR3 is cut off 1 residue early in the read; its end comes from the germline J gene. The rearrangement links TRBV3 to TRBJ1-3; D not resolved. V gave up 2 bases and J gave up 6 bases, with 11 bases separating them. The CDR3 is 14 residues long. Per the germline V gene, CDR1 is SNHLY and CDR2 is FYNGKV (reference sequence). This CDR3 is CASSLPGLENTLYF. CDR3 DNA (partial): TGTGCCAGCAGCTTACCCGGGCTTGAAAATACGCTCTAT.

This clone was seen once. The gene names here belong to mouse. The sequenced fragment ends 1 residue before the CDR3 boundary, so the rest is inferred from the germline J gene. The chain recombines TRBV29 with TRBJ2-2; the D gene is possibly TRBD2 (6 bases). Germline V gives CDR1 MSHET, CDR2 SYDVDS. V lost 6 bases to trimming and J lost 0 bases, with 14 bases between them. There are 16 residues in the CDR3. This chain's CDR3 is CASSPVWGANTGQLYF. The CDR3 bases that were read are TGTGCTAGCAGCCCCGTCTGGGGTGCAAACACCGGGCAGCTCTAC.

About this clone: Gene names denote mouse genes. The part of the CDR3 DNA that was read is TGCTCCAGCAGTCTGGGGGGGATTAGTGCAGAAACGCTGTAT. Translating gives CSSSLGGISAETLY. The whole CDR3 protein is CSSSLGGISAETLYF. This chain connects TRBV23 to TRBJ2-3; the table's D call, TRBD2, has no DNA check behind it. From the germline J gene comes the end of the CDR3, since the read stops 1 residue before it. Germline CDR1 reads KGHTA; CDR2 reads FQNQQP. The CDR3 runs 15 residues.